Presented here are 22 T cell receptor beta chains from one specimen sequenced in a study of blood T cells in healthy people across ages (dated by TCRdb to 2014 to 2015). Libraries were constructed by 5' RACE. The data were produced on an Illumina HiSeq 2500. The second PCR ran for roughly 6 to 11 cycles and used a J-beta primer mix along with a sample-barcoded 5' primer. In TCRdb, the public reads were trimmed at Q25 with fastp and aligned with MiXCR, with productive beta chains retained. Each record represents a unique CDR3 protein, reported with the most common genes and DNA among its rows. Counted in this sample were 1.5 million to 2 million distinct CDR3 sequences; 25% to 30% of them appeared once. The ten largest clones add up to more than 6% of the sample. Material: blood. All receptors come from a woman in her twenties or thirties in good health.

This chain uses TRBV6-2 or TRBV6-3 with TRBJ2-2; 9 bases agree with TRBD2. This CDR3 region has 15 residues. CDR1 and CDR2 (germline): MNHEY, SVGEGT. With 6 bases clipped from V and 5 bases from J, the junction kept 7 bases outside the gene matches. As DNA, the CDR3 is TGTGCCAGCAGCTTTAGCGGGAGATTAACCGGGGAGCTGTTTTTT. This gives the protein CASSFSGRLTGELFF.

This clonotype was found once. The chain couples TRBV9 to TRBJ2-2; 7 bases are a match to TRBD2. Germline CDR1 and CDR2: SGDLS and YYNGEE. V trimming: 3 bases; J trimming: 1 base; junction bases outside the gene matches: 6. The CDR3 is 16 residues long. CDR3 in DNA: TGTGCCAGCAGCGCCGGGGACTATCGGAACACCGGGGAGCTGTTTTTT. Translation: CASSAGDYRNTGELFF.

The CDR3 coding sequence is TGTGCTAGTGGTTTGGGTGGGACGGGACAAGAGACCCAGTACTTC. Protein sequence: CASGLGGTGQETQYF. The J gene is TRBJ2-5, the V gene TRBV12-5, with D possibly being TRBD1 or TRBD2 (5 bases each). V was shortened by 1 base and J by 2 bases, with 11 bases between the two germline ends. From germline, CDR1 is LGHNT and CDR2 FRNRAP. This CDR3 is 15 amino acids long. Full variable domain (outside the CDR3, taken from reference TRBV12-5 and TRBJ2-5): DARVTQTPRHKVTEMGQEVTMRCQPILGHNTVFWYRQTMMQGLELLAYFRNRAPLDDSGMPKDRFSAEMPDATLATLKIQPSEPRDSAVYFCASGLGGTGQETQYFGPGTRLLVL.

This clonotype has just a few counts. The CDR3 region has the DNA TGTGCCAGCAGTGAGAACAGGGTAGAGACCCAGTACTTC. This translates into CASSENRVETQYF. The chain is built from TRBV6-1 and TRBJ2-5; possibly TRBD1 for D (6 bases). CDR3 size: 13 residues. V was pared by 3 bases and J by 4 bases, with 9 bases between. The germline gives CDR1 MNHNS, CDR2 SASEGT.

J is TRBJ2-7 and V is TRBV20-1; no clear D. V shed 6 bases and J shed 10 bases, with 13 bases lying between them. Germline CDR1 reads DFQATT; CDR2 reads SNEGSKA (reference sequence). The CDR3 is 10 residues long. In DNA, the CDR3 is TGCAGTGCGACCCAGGAGACCCAGTACGTC. This translates into CSATQETQYV.

Note on this clonotype: A junction end diverges from the germline sequence, so it may reflect a read error. This chain joins TRBV27 and TRBJ2-7, with a tentative D call TRBD2 (5 bases). This CDR3 region has 14 residues. CDR1 is MNHEY and CDR2 is SMNVEV in the germline V gene (reference sequence). The chain's CDR3 is CASSLEGVMKEPYF. The CDR3 DNA sequence: TGTGCCAGCAGTTTAGAGGGAGTGATGAAAGAGCCGTACTTC.

A remark on this clonotype: A much bigger clone sits one base away, suggesting this may be a read error. The chain uses TRBV4-3 and TRBJ2-7; D is undetermined. CDR1 is LGHNA and CDR2 is YSLEER in the germline V gene. This CDR3 region has 14 residues. This CDR3 reads CTSSSDQSSYEQYF. CDR3 bases: TGCACCAGCAGTTCCGACCAGAGCTCCTACGAGCAGTACTTC.

This clonotype was detected many times. The CDR3 bases are TGTGCCAGCAGTTTAAGAGGGACAGGGACAGTTGAGCAGTACTTC. Its protein is CASSLRGTGTVEQYF. J is TRBJ2-7 and V is TRBV28, with TRBD1 identical over 9 bases. The ends lost 2 bases at V and 7 bases at J; junction bases unmatched: 9. The CDR3 extends over 15 amino acids. Germline V lookup: CDR1 MDHEN, CDR2 SYDVKM.

The J gene is TRBJ2-5, the V gene TRBV5-1; 13 positions match TRBD2. The tail of the sequence fits TRBJ2-7 better, so the J call may be wrong. There are 15 residues in the CDR3. Germline-derived CDR1 and CDR2 are SGHRS and YFSETQ. CDR3 sequence (DNA): TGCGCCAGCGGCCGCACTAGCGGGGGGGCAAACGAGCAGTACTTC. This codes for CASGRTSGGANEQYF.

This chain connects TRBV12-3 or TRBV12-4 to TRBJ2-7, with TRBD1 as a possible D gene (6 bases). This CDR3 has 16 residues. With 6 bases removed from V and 5 bases from J, the gap between germline ends came to 23 bases. In DNA, the CDR3 is TGTGCCAGCAGCTCATATCAAGGGGAAGGGGGTAACGAGCAGTACTTC. Protein: CASSSYQGEGGNEQYF.

The V and J genes are TRBV3-1 and TRBJ2-1, with a weak D call TRBD2 (6 bases). Germline-derived CDR1 and CDR2 are LGHDT and YNNKEL (reference sequence). The CDR3 sequence is 15 residues long. V was shortened by 1 base and J by 9 bases, with 16 bases between the two germline ends. For the CDR3, the DNA is TGTGCCAGCAGCCAAGCTAGCGCCTCCCTAACTGAGCAGTTCTTC. Its translation is CASSQASASLTEQFF.

This clonotype appeared many times. The chain carries TRBV12-3 or TRBV12-4 and TRBJ2-1, with 12 bases aligning to TRBD1. This CDR3 comprises 13 residues. Unmatched junction bases numbered 6, after V lost 10 bases and J lost 8 bases. In DNA, the CDR3 is TGTGCCACGGGGACAGGGGGCTTGGATGAGCAGTTCTTC. Translated: CATGTGGLDEQFF.

The chain recombines TRBV11-2 with TRBJ2-1; D is perhaps TRBD1 (5 bases). The germline CDR1 and CDR2 sequences are SGHAT and FQNNGV. The V and J ends lost 5 bases and 10 bases respectively, with 12 bases between them. This CDR3 has 12 amino acids. The CDR3 protein is CASSPTQEEQFF. The CDR3 DNA reads TGTGCCAGCAGCCCAACACAGGAAGAGCAGTTCTTC.

The chain has TRBV12-3 or TRBV12-4 and TRBJ1-2, with a tentative D call TRBD1 (5 bases). The CDR3 extends over 10 amino acids. V shed 6 bases and J shed 13 bases, with 12 bases lying between them. CDR3 nucleotide sequence: TGTGCCAGCAGCGGAGGGGTTCCCACCTTC. This translates into CASSGGVPTF.

The V gene is TRBV28, the J gene TRBJ1-2; D is unclear. CDR3 size: 13 residues. Trimming pared 3 bases from V and 5 bases from J, leaving 10 bases between. Germline CDR1 reads MDHEN; CDR2 reads SYDVKM. Here the CDR3 DNA reads TGTGCCAGCAGTTTGAAGGGAGCTTATGGCTACACCTTC. It translates to CASSLKGAYGYTF.

This clonotype was picked up a small number of times. This chain connects TRBV29-1 to TRBJ1-2; 8 bases are a match to TRBD1. The CDR3 runs 14 residues. Germline CDR1 reads SQVTM; CDR2 reads ANQGSEA. CDR3 sequence (DNA): TGCGGCGGCAATGACGGACAGGGAGGCTATGGCTACACCTTC. It specifies CGGNDGQGGYGYTF.

The genes are TRBV11-2 and TRBJ2-1; 7 bases align to TRBD2. J gave up 1 base and V 2 bases, and 8 bases lay outside the gene matches. The CDR3 covers 17 residues. The germline CDR1 and CDR2 sequences are SGHAT and FQNNGV. The CDR3: CASSLSVLAVSYNEQFF. CDR3 DNA sequence: TGTGCCAGCAGCTTATCGGTTCTAGCGGTTTCCTACAATGAGCAGTTCTTC.

Details on this clonotype: One base away lies a much larger clone, so this may be a sequencing read error. This chain joins TRBV18 and TRBJ1-1; D uncertain. Germline V gene data show CDR1 as KGHSH and CDR2 as LQKENI. V was trimmed by 3 bases and J by 1 base, leaving 12 bases between them. The CDR3 is 15 amino acids. CDR3: CASSPPVQGNTEAFF. DNA for the CDR3: TGTGCCAGCTCACCGCCCGTTCAAGGGAACACTGAAGCTTTCTTT.

The gene calls are TRBV12-3 or TRBV12-4 and TRBJ2-7, with TRBD1 matching over 7 bases. V dropped 6 bases and J dropped 1; count of bases not matched to a gene: 6. The CDR3 is 14 amino acids. This chain's CDR3 is CASRLTGRSYEQYF. The CDR3 bases are TGTGCCAGCAGACTGACAGGGCGGTCCTACGAGCAGTACTTC.

The chain employs TRBV2 and TRBJ1-5; 8 bases align to TRBD1. CDR3 size: 13 residues. V shed 8 bases, J shed 10 bases, and the junction held 10 bases outside the gene matches. The germline V gene encodes CDR1 SNHLY and CDR2 FYNNEI. CDR3 bases: TGTGCCAGCCAGGGGACAGGAGTAGGACCCCAGCATTTT. It specifies CASQGTGVGPQHF.

The rearrangement joins TRBV20-1 to TRBJ1-4; no firm D call. From germline, CDR1 is DFQATT and CDR2 SNEGSKA (reference sequence). The ends were cut back, 2 bases at V and 7 bases at J, with 5 bases in the middle. This CDR3 comprises 11 residues. The CDR3 region has the DNA TGCAGTGCTAGAAGGAGTGAAAAACTGTTTTTT. Protein: CSARRSEKLFF.

This clonotype was counted only a few times. The chain is built from TRBV30 and TRBJ2-7, with D possibly matching TRBD1 (6 bases). V was pared by 4 bases and J by 4 bases, with 14 bases between. The CDR3 spans 13 residues. CDR1 is GTSNPN, CDR2 SVGIG, per germline (reference sequence). CDR3 bases: TGTGCCTGGACTCGCGGACAGCTTTACGAGCAGTACTTC. Residues: CAWTRGQLYEQYF.